The 11 T cell receptor beta chains below were found in one sample sequenced in a study of beta chain features in type 1 diabetes. As every portion of the isolated RNA was reverse transcribed, the sequencing read expressed TCRB transcripts. Only in-frame clones appear in the TCRdb table, and some are missing; sequencing was by immunoSEQ multiplex PCR. The profile shows about 320,000 clones, 13% to 15% of them singletons. The specimen sequenced was central memory CD4+ T cells from blood. The origin of the receptors is a young man in good health.

The CDR3 protein is CATSRGGTSYNEQFF. The CDR3 DNA reads as TGTGCCACCAGCAGAGGCGGGACATCCTACAATGAGCAGTTCTTC. V usage is TRBV15 and J usage is TRBJ2-1, with D perhaps matching TRBD1 or TRBD2 (6 bases each). The CDR3 runs to 15 residues. The V end lost 1 base, the J end lost 1 base, and 8 bases lay between the germline ends. The germline V gene encodes CDR1 LNHNV and CDR2 YYDKDF (reference sequence).

This chain links TRBV2 with TRBJ2-6; 10 bases line up with TRBD1. V lost 8 bases, J lost 0 bases, and 7 bases stayed unmatched. Germline CDR1 and CDR2: SNHLY and FYNNEI. This CDR3 region has 17 residues. The CDR3 is CASGGRTGGSGANVLTF. In DNA, the CDR3 is TGTGCCAGCGGGGGCCGGACAGGGGGCTCTGGGGCCAACGTCCTGACTTTC.

The table lists this clone with a few counts. The rearrangement links TRBV5-6 to TRBJ1-4, with 9 bases matching TRBD1. The CDR3 covers 14 residues. J was trimmed by 10 bases and V by 2 bases; bases with no gene match: 6. Germline lookup yields CDR1 SGHDT and CDR2 YYEEEE. The CDR3 region has the DNA TGTGCCAGCAGCTTCTCCGGGACAGGGTTAAAACTGTTTTTT. Its protein product is CASSFSGTGLKLFF.

This clone was detected a few times. The junction shows a germline mismatch at one end, possibly a read error. The chain is built from TRBV4-1 and TRBJ1-4; D gene unclear. The CDR3 loop spans 12 amino acids. Germline assignment: CDR1 MGHRA and CDR2 YSYEKL. The CDR3 loop is CASSQPQEKLLF. DNA of the CDR3: TGCGCCAGCAGCCAACCCCAGGAAAAACTGCTTTTT.

V and J are TRBV11-2 and TRBJ2-7, with D perhaps given as TRBD1 or TRBD2 (5 bases each). Germline V gives CDR1 SGHAT, CDR2 FQNNGV. The V and J ends lost 4 bases and 5 bases respectively, with 15 bases between them. CDR3 length: 14 residues. CDR3 in DNA: TGTGCCAGCAGCTCGCTTTTTTTGGGGGACGAGCAGTACTTC. Its translation is CASSSLFLGDEQYF.

The rearrangement joins TRBV2 to TRBJ1-1; TRBD1 is a possible D gene (6 bases). The CDR3 runs 13 residues. V lost 6 bases and J 3 bases, leaving 11 bases between the germline ends. From germline, CDR1 is SNHLY and CDR2 FYNNEI. The CDR3 spells CASRMDSDTEAFF. CDR3 DNA sequence: TGTGCCAGCAGGATGGACAGTGACACTGAAGCTTTCTTT.

This clone was detected only a few times. The chain couples TRBV5-8 to TRBJ2-1; 12 positions match TRBD2. Germline V CDR1 and CDR2: SGHTS, YDEGEE. This CDR3 has 16 amino acids. V dropped 3 bases and J dropped 10; count of bases not matched to a gene: 11. The CDR3 nucleotides are TGTGCCAGCAGCTCTGAACAAGGACTAGCGGGATTAGAGCAGTTCTTC. As protein: CASSSEQGLAGLEQFF.

The chain carries TRBV28 and TRBJ2-2; TRBD1 aligns across 11 bases. Germline V gives CDR1 MDHEN, CDR2 SYDVKM. Unmatched junction bases numbered 11, after V lost 6 bases and J lost 2 bases. CDR3 length equals 18 residues. The CDR3 loop reads CASSPFPGQGGNTGELFF. Written as DNA, the CDR3 is TGTGCCAGCAGCCCGTTTCCGGGACAGGGGGGAAACACCGGGGAGCTGTTTTTT. Supplemented by reference TRBV28 and TRBJ2-2, the full variable domain reads DVKVTQSSRYLVKRTGEKVFLECVQDMDHENMFWYRQDPGLGLRLIYFSYDVKMKEKGDIPEGYSVSREKKERFSLILESASTNQTSMYLCASSPFPGQGGNTGELFFGEGSRLTVL.

This clone was seen only a few times. This chain's CDR3 is CATSRQGGDTQYF. The CDR3 bases are TGTGCCACCAGCAGACAGGGAGGAGATACGCAGTATTTT. The genes are TRBV15 and TRBJ2-3, with D tentatively TRBD2 (6 bases). Trimming left V 2 bases short and J 5 bases short, with 8 bases between. Germline V gives CDR1 LNHNV, CDR2 YYDKDF (reference sequence). The CDR3 is 13 residues long. The full variable domain, completed using reference TRBV15 and TRBJ2-3, is DAMVIQNPRYQVTQFGKPVTLSCSQTLNHNVMYWYQQKSSQAPKLLFHYYDKDFNNEADTPDNFQSRRPNTSFCFLDIRSPGLGDTAMYLCATSRQGGDTQYFGPGTRLTVL.

This clone was seen ten or more times. V is TRBV5-1 and J is TRBJ2-7; 10 positions agree with TRBD1. V shed 3 bases, J shed 7 bases, and the junction held 7 bases outside the gene matches. The CDR3 runs 14 residues. In germline, CDR1 is SGHRS, CDR2 YFSETQ. CDR3 sequence: CASSWGTGADEQYV. The CDR3, as DNA: TGCGCCAGCAGCTGGGGGACAGGGGCGGATGAGCAGTACGTC.

This clone was found a few times. The chain links TRBV2 to TRBJ1-1, with no clear D. Trimming removed 6 bases from V and 5 bases from J, with 13 bases in between. Per the germline V gene, CDR1 is SNHLY and CDR2 is FYNNEI. This CDR3 has 13 amino acids. The CDR3 reads CASRNTRGTEAFF. In DNA form, the CDR3 reads TGTGCCAGCAGAAACACTCGGGGAACTGAAGCTTTCTTT.